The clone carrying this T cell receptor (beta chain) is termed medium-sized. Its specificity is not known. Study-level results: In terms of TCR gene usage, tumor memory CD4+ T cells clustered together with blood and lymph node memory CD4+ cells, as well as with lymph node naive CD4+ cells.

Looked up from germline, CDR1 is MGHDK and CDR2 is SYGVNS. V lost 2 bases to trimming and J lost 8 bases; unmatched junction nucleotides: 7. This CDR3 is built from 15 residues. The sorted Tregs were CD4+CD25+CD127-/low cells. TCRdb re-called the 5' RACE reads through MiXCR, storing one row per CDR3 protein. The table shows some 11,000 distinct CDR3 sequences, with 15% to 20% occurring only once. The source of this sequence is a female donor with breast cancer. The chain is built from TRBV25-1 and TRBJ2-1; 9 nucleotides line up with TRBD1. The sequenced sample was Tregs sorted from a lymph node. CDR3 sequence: CASSEAGTGNHEQFF. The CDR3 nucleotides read TGTGCCAGCAGTGAAGCCGGGACAGGGAACCATGAGCAGTTCTTC.